This T cell receptor beta chain is drawn from a study of T cells after posttransplantation cyclophosphamide. The study, taken as a whole, reports: After PTCy, TRB diversity resembled that of CNI/methotrexate controls. Later post-transplant blood repertoires were often dominated by donor CD8+ memory clones. Blood and skin or GI T cell repertoires showed limited TRB overlap.

Worth noting for this clone: What it recognizes is unknown.

Cells defined as naive were viable CD3+CD4+ or CD3+CD8+ and CCR7+CD45RA+CD45RO-CD95-CD27+CD28+. The related graft donor's blood sample was taken on the day of bone marrow donation. V lost 3 bases to trimming and J lost 1 base, with 11 bases between them. This CDR3 has 15 residues. Germline V gene sequence: CDR1 SGHRS, CDR2 YFSETQ. Repertoires were generated with immunoSEQ multiplex PCR, while TCRdb's copy carries only in-frame clones and drops some. Among tens of thousands of clones listed, 98% were seen once. This receptor was obtained from a man between 40 and 49 years old in good health, CMV-negative, and a related stem cell transplant donor. The rearrangement joins TRBV5-1 to TRBJ2-1, with a weak D call TRBD1 (6 bases). Sequenced input: naive CD4+ T cells sorted from PBMCs. The CDR3 protein is CASSSRGDSYNEQFF. CDR3 coding DNA: TGCGCCAGCAGCTCCAGGGGAGATTCCTACAATGAGCAGTTCTTC.